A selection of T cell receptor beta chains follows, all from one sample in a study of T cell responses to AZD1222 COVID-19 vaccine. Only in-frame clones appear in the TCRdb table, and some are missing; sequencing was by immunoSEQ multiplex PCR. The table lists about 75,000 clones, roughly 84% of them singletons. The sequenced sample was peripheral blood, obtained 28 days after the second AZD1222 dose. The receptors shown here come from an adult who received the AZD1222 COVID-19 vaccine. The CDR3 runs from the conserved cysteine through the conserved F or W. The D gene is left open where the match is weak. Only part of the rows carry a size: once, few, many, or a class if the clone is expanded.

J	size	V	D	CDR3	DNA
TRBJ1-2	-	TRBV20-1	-	CSARSGFGYTF	TGCAGTGCTAGGTCAGGATTTGGCTACACCTTC
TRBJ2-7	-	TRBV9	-	CASSSSGTLTYEQYF	TGTGCCAGCAGCTCATCCGGGACATTGACCTACGAGCAGTACTTC
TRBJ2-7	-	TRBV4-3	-	CASSQGAGYEQYF	TGCGCCAGCAGCCAAGGGGCAGGTTACGAGCAGTACTTC
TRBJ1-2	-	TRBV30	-	CAWRYKGREGYTF	TGTGCCTGGAGGTATAAAGGACGGGAGGGCTACACCTTC
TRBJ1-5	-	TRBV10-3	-	CAISESGSNQPQHF	TGTGCCATCAGTGAATCGGGGAGCAATCAGCCCCAGCATTTT
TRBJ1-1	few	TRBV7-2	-	CASSSTVGPNTEAFF	TGTGCCAGCAGCTCGACCGTGGGGCCCAACACTGAAGCTTTCTTT
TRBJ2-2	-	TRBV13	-	CASSVRTLRPGELFF	TGTGCCAGCAGCGTCAGGACCCTCCGGCCCGGGGAGCTGTTTTTT
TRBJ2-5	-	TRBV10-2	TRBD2	CASTPGLAGGPGETQYF	TGCGCCAGCACCCCGGGACTAGCGGGGGGGCCGGGGGAGACCCAGTACTTC
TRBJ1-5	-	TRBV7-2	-	CASSLGSGISQPQHF	TGTGCCAGCAGCTTAGGGTCAGGGATTAGTCAGCCCCAGCATTTT
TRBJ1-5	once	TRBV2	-	CASSERGWGQPQHF	TGTGCCAGCAGTGAAAGGGGATGGGGTCAGCCCCAGCATTTT
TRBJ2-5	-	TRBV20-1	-	CSAGGAETQYF	TGCAGTGCTGGGGGGGCGGAGACCCAGTACTTC
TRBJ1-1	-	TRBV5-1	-	CASSRGQLLNTEAFF	TGCGCCAGCAGCCGCGGACAGCTTCTGAACACTGAAGCTTTCTTT
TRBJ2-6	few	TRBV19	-	CASTLGGGSGANVLTF	TGTGCCAGTACCCTGGGAGGAGGTTCTGGGGCCAACGTCCTGACTTTC
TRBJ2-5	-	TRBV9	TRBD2	CASSASGGVRETQYF	TGTGCCAGCAGCGCTAGCGGGGGGGTTCGGGAGACCCAGTACTTC
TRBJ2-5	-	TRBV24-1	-	CATSDSQNWLETQYF	TGTGCCACCAGTGATTCTCAGAATTGGTTAGAGACCCAGTACTTC
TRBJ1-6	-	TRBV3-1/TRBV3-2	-	CASSQGVDSYNSPLHF	TGTGCCAGCAGCCAAGGGGTCGACAGTTATAATTCACCCCTCCACTTT
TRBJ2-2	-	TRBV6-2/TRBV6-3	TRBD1	CASSYLDRGELFF	TGTGCCAGCAGTTACCTGGACAGGGGGGAGCTGTTTTTT
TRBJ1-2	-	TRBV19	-	CASSRQDRLDYGYTF	TGTGCCAGTAGCCGTCAAGACAGGTTGGACTATGGCTACACCTTC
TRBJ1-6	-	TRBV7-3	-	CASSLEARSSPLHF	TGTGCCAGCAGCTTAGAGGCGCGGAGCTCACCCCTCCACTTT
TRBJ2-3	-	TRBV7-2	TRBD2	CASSLALAGGTDTQYF	TGTGCCAGCAGCTTAGCCCTAGCGGGGGGAACAGATACGCAGTATTTT